This T cell receptor (beta chain) appears in the sequencing data of a study of blood T cell repertoires in COVID-19. Overall study: The origin of the acute and convalescent COVID-19 samples was the United States, Italy and Spain. In each case, the material was cDNA or gDNA derived from T cells, B-cell-depleted T cells, or PBMCs.

The CDR3 spans 14 residues. V trimming: 7 bases; J trimming: 2 bases; junction bases outside the gene matches: 6. Germline V CDR1 and CDR2: MDHEN, SYDVKM. Authors' processing steps: Nucleated cell number was recorded as an estimate derived from reference gene primer amplification. The protocol was immunoSEQ multiplex PCR, while the TCRdb copy is restricted to in-frame clones and leaves out a portion. That table is the source of V, J and clone size, and D and trimming were worked out from the DNA. Seen here are about 44,000 clones, around 89% observed once, and the top ten hold around 15%. Material for sequencing was peripheral blood. This clonotype was sampled from a man in his 70s with active COVID-19. This chain joins TRBV28 and TRBJ2-3; the match to TRBD1 covers 7 bases. The CDR3 is CASNQGQLTDTQYF. CDR3 in DNA: TGTGCCAGCAACCAGGGACAGCTCACAGATACGCAGTATTTT.